The next 3 T cell receptor beta chains were all read from a single sample in a study of prognosis after radiotherapy for stage I lung cancer. The genomic DNA TCR beta CDR3 region underwent two rounds of multiplex PCR. Primers specific to each TRBV and TRBJ gene drove first-round PCR. TCRdb itself ran the multiplex PCR reads through MiXCR, one entry per CDR3 protein. The repertoire consists of about 23,000 distinct CDR3 sequences, with about 46% occurring once and the leading ten covering 25% to 35%. The material was PBMCs, obtained before or after stereotactic body radiation therapy (not recorded which). The receptors stem from a donor over 45 with non-small cell lung cancer.

The chain links TRBV5-1 to TRBJ2-7, with D unresolved. The CDR3 contains 16 residues. Germline values: CDR1 SGHRS, CDR2 YFSETQ. The V end lost 0 bases, the J end lost 4 bases, and 17 bases lay between the germline ends. CDR3 sequence (DNA): TGCGCCAGCAGCTTGGGACCCCTACAGTGCAGATACGAGCAGTACTTC. It encodes CASSLGPLQCRYEQYF.

Turning to this clonotype: It differs at one base from a far larger clone, so likely a read error. The genes are TRBV6-7 and TRBJ1-5; D is unclear. TRBV6-7 is classed as an ORF, of uncertain function. CDR3 length: 15 residues. With 5 bases removed from V and 9 bases from J, the gap between germline ends came to 20 bases. The CDR3 nucleotides read TGTGCCAGCAGTGAAGATGGCCAACCCAGGCGGCCCCAGCATTTT. As protein: CASSEDGQPRRPQHF.

The chain uses TRBV30 and TRBJ2-3; 11 bases fit TRBD2. The germline V gene has CDR1 GTSNPN and CDR2 SVGIG (reference sequence). The CDR3 totals 14 residues. J was trimmed by 2 bases and V by 7 bases; bases with no gene match: 5. The CDR3 spells CASPLAGVTDTQYF. DNA of the CDR3: TGTGCCTCCCCACTAGCGGGAGTCACAGATACGCAGTATTTT.